Below are 5 T cell receptor beta chains sequenced from a single sample in a study of blood T cell repertoires in COVID-19. The repertoire was sequenced with immunoSEQ multiplex PCR; TCRdb's copy has only in-frame clones and lacks some. The sample holds tens of thousands of clones, about 81% seen once. Material for sequencing was peripheral blood. The receptors shown here come from a man between 45 and 60 years old with acute or convalescent COVID-19.

J is TRBJ1-6 and V is TRBV3-1 (or the pseudogene TRBV3-2); no clear D gene. V shed 4 bases and J shed 5 bases, with 6 bases lying between them. The CDR3 totals 13 residues. Germline CDR1 is LGHDT and CDR2 is YNNKEL (reference sequence). The CDR3 protein is CASSLSDNSPLHF. Written as DNA, the CDR3 is TGTGCCAGCAGCCTATCGGATAATTCACCCCTCCACTTT.

This clone was counted a single time. The chain links TRBV27 to TRBJ2-1, with D hard to call. This CDR3 is 15 amino acids long. Germline values: CDR1 MNHEY, CDR2 SMNVEV (reference sequence). V lost 4 bases to trimming and J lost 0 bases, with 10 bases between them. The CDR3 DNA sequence: TGTGCCAGCAGTTACGTTTACAGCTCCTACAATGAGCAGTTCTTC. This gives the protein CASSYVYSSYNEQFF.

This chain joins TRBV5-1 and TRBJ2-2, with D possibly being TRBD1 (6 bases). The germline V and J ends were trimmed by 3 bases and 4 bases, with 10 bases remaining between them. CDR1 SGHRS and CDR2 YFSETQ come from the germline V gene. This CDR3 is 14 amino acids long. In DNA form, the CDR3 reads TGCGCCAGCAGCTGGGACACTAGCACCGGGGAGCTGTTTTTT. Its protein product is CASSWDTSTGELFF.

The table lists this clone with a count of one. The chain's CDR3 is CASGFGGRPGNQPQHF. The CDR3 DNA reads as TGTGCCAGCGGGTTCGGGGGGCGCCCGGGCAATCAGCCCCAGCATTTT. The chain recombines TRBV27 with TRBJ1-5; D is possibly TRBD1 (6 bases). The V gene's germline CDR1 is MNHEY and CDR2 SMNVEV (reference sequence). CDR3 size: 16 residues. Trimming shortened V by 8 bases and J by 2 bases, and 19 bases separated the two germline ends.

The gene calls are TRBV18 and TRBJ2-2, with TRBD1 identical over 9 bases. Germline V gives CDR1 KGHSH, CDR2 LQKENI. This CDR3 comprises 16 residues. Losses at the gene ends were 4 bases for V and 6 bases for J; bases not matched to a gene: 9. CDR3 in amino acids: CASSQRDRDDAGELFF. The CDR3 DNA reads TGTGCCAGCTCACAACGGGACAGGGATGATGCCGGGGAGCTGTTTTTT.